The rows below give T cell receptor beta chains drawn from one sample of a study of T cells in Graves' hyperthyroidism and ophthalmopathy. TCRdb independently ran MiXCR on the multiplex PCR reads; one entry per CDR3 protein. The table has some 490,000 distinct CDR3 sequences, roughly a sixth seen once; the top ten hold less than 30%. The sample taken for sequencing was blood. The receptors derive from a woman aged 30 to 39 with Graves' ophthalmopathy. CDR3s include the opening cysteine and the closing phenylalanine or tryptophan. A D gene is named only where the DNA matches it firmly. Only some rows state a clone size, as once, few, many or a class for expanded clones.

TRBD2	many	TRBV6-2/TRBV6-3	TRBJ2-4	TGTGCCAGCAGTTACTCCCCTAGCGGGAGGAGCCCAAACATTCAGTACTTC	CASSYSPSGRSPNIQYF
-	few	TRBV30	TRBJ2-5	TGTGCCTGGAGTGTACTTTTTGGCAGGGACACGCAAGAGACCCAGTACTTC	CAWSVLFGRDTQETQYF
-	many	TRBV30	TRBJ2-1	TGTGCCTGCTCGGGACGGATCAATGAGCAGTTCTTC	CACSGRINEQFF
-	-	TRBV7-2	TRBJ2-5	TGTGCCAGCAGCCAATGGGACACACCAACCGGGGGCCAGTACTTC	CASSQWDTPTGGQYF
TRBD1	many	TRBV3-1	TRBJ1-6	TGTGCCAGCAGCCACCTCGTCAGGGGGCGAGGATCACCCCTCCACTTT	CASSHLVRGRGSPLHF
TRBD2	many	TRBV28	TRBJ2-1	TGTGCCAGCAGTTTAGGGCTAGCGGGAATTGAGCAGTTCTTC	CASSLGLAGIEQFF
-	-	TRBV7-8	TRBJ2-2	TGTGCCAGCAGCCAATTTGGGACCCGCGGCACCGGGGAGCTGTTTTTT	CASSQFGTRGTGELFF
-	-	TRBV9	TRBJ2-3	TGTGCCAGCAGCGTAGAACAGGCAAGCACAGATACGCAGTATTTT	CASSVEQASTDTQYF
TRBD1	few	TRBV20-1	TRBJ2-7	TGCAGTGCTCCCAGACAGGGAGAAGACGAGCAGTACTTC	CSAPRQGEDEQYF
-	many	TRBV28	TRBJ2-7	TGTGCCAGCAGTAGGGGCTTGAGGGAGCAGTACTTC	CASSRGLREQYF
TRBD2	many	TRBV3-1	TRBJ2-5	TGTGCCAGCAGACAAGGGACTAGCGGGACCCAAGAGACCCAGTACTTC	CASRQGTSGTQETQYF
-	many	TRBV28	TRBJ1-2	TGTGCCAGCAGCAAACAGGGTTGGGATGGCTACACCTTC	CASSKQGWDGYTF
-	few	TRBV7-2	TRBJ2-1	TGTGCCAGCAGCTTACTCCCACTAGGGGGAGGAGTAAATGAGCAGTTCTTC	CASSLLPLGGGVNEQFF
TRBD1	few	TRBV24-1	TRBJ2-6	TGTGCCACCAGTGGGTCCGAGGGACAGGGCTTCTCTGGGGCCAACGTCCTGACTTTC	CATSGSEGQGFSGANVLTF
TRBD2	few	TRBV3-1	TRBJ2-7	TGTGCCAGCAGCCCCCGGGGGGGCGTCTCCTACGAGCAGTACTTC	CASSPRGGVSYEQYF
-	-	TRBV6-1	TRBJ1-5	TGTGCCAGCAGTGAACTTAATCCACGGTCAGGCCAGCCCCAGCATTTT	CASSELNPRSGQPQHF
-	few	TRBV18	TRBJ2-2	TGTGCCAGCTCACCACTAATTTCTGGGGAGCTGTTTTTT	CASSPLISGELFF
-	-	TRBV5-1	TRBJ2-3	TGCGCCAGCAGCTTGGAGGGGTATGATACGCAGTATTTT	CASSLEGYDTQYF
-	few	TRBV9	TRBJ1-2	TGTGCCAGCAGGGCGACAGGAGCTAACTATGGCTACACCTTC	CASRATGANYGYTF
TRBD2	many	TRBV20-1	TRBJ2-1	TGCAGTGCTAGCACTAGCGGGAGGGCCTCCTACAATGAGCAGTTCTTC	CSASTSGRASYNEQFF
-	many	TRBV30	TRBJ2-1	TGTGCCTGGAGTGACGGTGATGAGCAGTTCTTC	CAWSDGDEQFF
TRBD2	-	TRBV7-2	TRBJ2-2	TGTGCCAGCAGCAAATCAGCGGGAAGGGGCACCGGGGAGCTGTTTTTT	CASSKSAGRGTGELFF
TRBD1	-	TRBV6-1	TRBJ1-6	TGTGCCAGCGTGATGACAGGGACTCGGTCACCCCTCCACTTT	CASVMTGTRSPLHF
TRBD1	-	TRBV5-1	TRBJ2-4	TGCGCCAGCAGCTTCCGGCCAGGGGGCCTAAACATTCAGTACTTC	CASSFRPGGLNIQYF
-	few	TRBV19	TRBJ2-7	TGTGCCAGTAGTATACCCGGGACCGCACGGCCCTACGAGCAGTACTTC	CASSIPGTARPYEQYF
-	-	TRBV6-1	TRBJ2-7	TGTGCCAGCAGTGAAGGGCAGGGAGAACTCTACGAGCAGTACTTC	CASSEGQGELYEQYF
-	few	TRBV20-1	TRBJ2-1	TGCAGTGCTCGAGGACAGATCGACAATGAGCAGTTCTTC	CSARGQIDNEQFF
-	few	TRBV20-1	TRBJ1-4	TGCAGTGCTAGACCTCCGGGGGGCGCAACTAATGAAAAACTGTTTTTT	CSARPPGGATNEKLFF
-	many	TRBV28	TRBJ2-7	TGTGCCAGCAGTTTTGCCGCCACAAGCTCCTACGAGCAGTACTTC	CASSFAATSSYEQYF
-	many	TRBV7-8	TRBJ2-5	TGTGCCAGCAGCTTAACCGGGGGCCGCGGGGAGACCCAGTACTTC	CASSLTGGRGETQYF
TRBD2	-	TRBV9	TRBJ2-7	TGTGCCAGCAGCGTAGCTACTTCGGGGGGTGCCTACGAGCAGTACTTC	CASSVATSGGAYEQYF
-	few	TRBV6-2/TRBV6-3	TRBJ2-1	TGTGCCAGCAGTTCTAGTGGGTCAGGGAATCGCAATGAGCAGTTCTTC	CASSSSGSGNRNEQFF
-	-	TRBV11-3	TRBJ2-6	TGTGCCAGCAGCCATGGAGGGGCTGGGGCCAACGTCCTGACTTTC	CASSHGGAGANVLTF
-	few	TRBV6-2/TRBV6-3	TRBJ1-2	TGTGCCGGCGGTAGGGTATATGGCTACACCTTC	CAGGRVYGYTF
TRBD2	-	TRBV20-1	TRBJ2-1	TGCAGTGCTAGGAAGACTAGCGGGAGTCATAATGAGCAGTTCTTC	CSARKTSGSHNEQFF
-	-	TRBV6-1	TRBJ2-7	TGTGCCAGCAGTCCGGACACCGACTCCTACGAGCAGTACTTC	CASSPDTDSYEQYF
TRBD2	many	TRBV27	TRBJ2-1	TGTGCCAGCAGTCCCCAGACTAGCGGGTGGGATGAGCAGTTCTTC	CASSPQTSGWDEQFF
-	-	TRBV10-3	TRBJ2-3	TGTGCCACGCACCGCCCGGGTAGCACAGATACGCAGTATTTT	CATHRPGSTDTQYF
TRBD1	-	TRBV5-1	TRBJ2-1	TGCGCCAGCAGCCTACCGGGACAGGGGCGCGTCTACAATGAGCAGTTCTTC	CASSLPGQGRVYNEQFF
-	many	TRBV20-1	TRBJ1-6	TGCAGTGCGCCTGGGGGGAAATATAATTCACCCCTCCACTTT	CSAPGGKYNSPLHF
-	many	TRBV28	TRBJ1-5	TGTGCCAGCAGCCACTCAAACAGGGCTCAGGAGCCCCAGCATTTT	CASSHSNRAQEPQHF
TRBD1	many	TRBV20-1	TRBJ2-3	TGCAGTGCTAGCCCCCAGGGGGCAAGCATCACAGATACGCAGTATTTT	CSASPQGASITDTQYF
-	few	TRBV12-3/TRBV12-4	TRBJ2-1	TGTGCCAGCAGCCCAATGGGGGGCTCCTACAATGAGCAGTTCTTC	CASSPMGGSYNEQFF
-	-	TRBV25-1	TRBJ1-1	TGTGCCAGCAGGGTTTACGGTGCTGAAGCTTTCTTT	CASRVYGAEAFF
TRBD2	many	TRBV6-2/TRBV6-3	TRBJ2-2	TGTGCCAGCAGTTACTCCTTGTCAAAACGCCCTAGCGGAACCGGGGAGCTGTTTTTT	CASSYSLSKRPSGTGELFF
TRBD2	-	TRBV12-3/TRBV12-4	TRBJ2-3	TGTGCCAGCAGATTAGCGGGAGTCTCCGATGCGCAGTATTTT	CASRLAGVSDAQYF
TRBD2	many	TRBV12-3/TRBV12-4	TRBJ2-7	TGTGCCAGCAGTACCACCCAATCGACTAGCGGGAGTTGGGAGCAGTACTTC	CASSTTQSTSGSWEQYF
-	few	TRBV5-1	TRBJ2-3	TGCGCCAGCAGCTTGTCAGGGAAAGAGACGGATACGCAGTATTTT	CASSLSGKETDTQYF
-	-	TRBV9	TRBJ2-3	TGTGCCAGCAGCGTAGGGGACTTCACAGATACGCAGTATTTT	CASSVGDFTDTQYF
TRBD2	-	TRBV19	TRBJ2-4	TGTGCCAGTAGTATATGGCCCGCTGGGACTAGCGGGAACATTCAGTACTTC	CASSIWPAGTSGNIQYF
TRBD2	many	TRBV18	TRBJ2-7	TGTGCCAGCTCACCACCCCCCGGGAGGGACTCCTACGAGCAGTACTTC	CASSPPPGRDSYEQYF
TRBD2	-	TRBV30	TRBJ2-7	TGTGCCAGTAGTGTCACCCCAGCGGGAAACTACGAGCAGTACTTC	CASSVTPAGNYEQYF
-	few	TRBV9	TRBJ2-2	TGTGCCAGCAGCAGCGCTGGCAGTAGGAACACCGGGGAGCTGTTTTTT	CASSSAGSRNTGELFF
-	-	TRBV9	TRBJ2-1	TGTGCCAGCAGCGTAGGCCGCAGCCAGCGGTTCTTC	CASSVGRSQRFF
-	few	TRBV20-1	TRBJ2-5	TGCAGTGCCGTTGGAAGCGTTTCGTGGGAGACCCAGTACTTC	CSAVGSVSWETQYF
-	few	TRBV27	TRBJ2-3	TGTGCCAGCAGTTTAGCCGCCGCCGGTGGAAATACGCAGTATTTT	CASSLAAAGGNTQYF
TRBD2	few	TRBV19	TRBJ2-7	TGTGCCAGTAGTATAGGGGATAGCGGGAGTGGCTACGAGCAGTACTTC	CASSIGDSGSGYEQYF
TRBD2	many	TRBV20-1	TRBJ2-7	TGCAGTCCTCGACAGAGACTAGCGGGGAACTACGAGCAGTACTTC	CSPRQRLAGNYEQYF
-	few	TRBV19	TRBJ2-4	TGTGCCAGTAGTATAACCTGGGACTTAAACATTCAGTACTTC	CASSITWDLNIQYF